This T cell receptor (beta chain) stems from a study of blood T cells in healthy people across ages. Next came a second PCR, run for 7 to 11 cycles, which used a sample-barcoded 5' primer along with a J-beta primer mix. TCRdb called the 5' RACE reads again in MiXCR, with one record for every CDR3 protein. The sample shows roughly 1,700,000 distinct CDR3 sequences, over 25% of them seen only once. Study-level points and caveats: Among T cells, TCR beta diversity per million cells dropped roughly linearly as age rose.

This CDR3 spans 14 amino acids. Germline V gene data show CDR1 as SGHKS and CDR2 as YYEKEE (reference sequence). V gave up 0 bases and J gave up 5 bases, with 6 bases separating them. Comment on this clonotype: Its matching antigen is unknown.

The chain recombines TRBV5-5 with TRBJ1-6; D is unclear. This sequence was found in a woman aged 25-40 years in good health. Material for sequencing was blood. CDR3 residues: CASSLGRHNSPLHF. The CDR3 coding sequence is TGTGCCAGCAGCTTGGGCCGGCATAATTCACCCCTCCACTTT.